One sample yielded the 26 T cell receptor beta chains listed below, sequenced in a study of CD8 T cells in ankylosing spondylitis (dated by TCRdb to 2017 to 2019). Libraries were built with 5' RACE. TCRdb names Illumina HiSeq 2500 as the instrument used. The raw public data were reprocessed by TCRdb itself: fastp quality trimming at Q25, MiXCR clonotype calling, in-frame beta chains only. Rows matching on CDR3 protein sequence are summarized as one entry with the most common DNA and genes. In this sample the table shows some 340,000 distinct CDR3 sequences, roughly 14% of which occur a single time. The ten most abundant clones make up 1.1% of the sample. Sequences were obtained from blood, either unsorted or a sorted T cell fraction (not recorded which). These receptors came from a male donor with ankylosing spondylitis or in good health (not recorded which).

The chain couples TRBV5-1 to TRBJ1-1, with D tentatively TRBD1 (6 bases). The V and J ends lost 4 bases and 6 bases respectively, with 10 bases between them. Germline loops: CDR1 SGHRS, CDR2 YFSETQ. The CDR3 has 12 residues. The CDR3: CASSPDRSEAFF. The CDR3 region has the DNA TGCGCCAGCAGCCCTGACAGGTCTGAAGCTTTCTTT.

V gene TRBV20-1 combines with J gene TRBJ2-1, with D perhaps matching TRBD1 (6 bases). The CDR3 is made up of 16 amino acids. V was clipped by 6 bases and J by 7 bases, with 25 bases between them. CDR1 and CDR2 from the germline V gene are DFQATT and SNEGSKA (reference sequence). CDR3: CSARGPRDGLGNEQFF. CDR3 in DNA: TGCAGTGCCAGGGGTCCCCGGGACGGGCTAGGGAATGAGCAGTTCTTC.

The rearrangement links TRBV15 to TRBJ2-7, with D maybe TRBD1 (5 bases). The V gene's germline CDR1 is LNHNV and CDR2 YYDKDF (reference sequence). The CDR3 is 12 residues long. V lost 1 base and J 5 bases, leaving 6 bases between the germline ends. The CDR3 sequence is CATSRARDEQYF. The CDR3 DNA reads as TGTGCCACCAGCAGAGCCAGGGACGAGCAGTACTTC.

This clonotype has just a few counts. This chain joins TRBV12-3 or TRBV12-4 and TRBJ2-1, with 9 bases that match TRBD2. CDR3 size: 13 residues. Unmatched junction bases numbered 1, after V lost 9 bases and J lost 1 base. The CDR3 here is CASLAGSYNEQFF. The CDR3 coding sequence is TGTGCCAGTCTAGCGGGGTCCTACAATGAGCAGTTCTTC.

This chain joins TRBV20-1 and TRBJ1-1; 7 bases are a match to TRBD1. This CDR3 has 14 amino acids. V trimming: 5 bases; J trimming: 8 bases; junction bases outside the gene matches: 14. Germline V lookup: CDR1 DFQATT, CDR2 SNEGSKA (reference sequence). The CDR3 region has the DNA TGCAGTGCTGCCCGACAGGGTCGAAACGAGGAAGCTTTCTTT. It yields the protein CSAARQGRNEEAFF.

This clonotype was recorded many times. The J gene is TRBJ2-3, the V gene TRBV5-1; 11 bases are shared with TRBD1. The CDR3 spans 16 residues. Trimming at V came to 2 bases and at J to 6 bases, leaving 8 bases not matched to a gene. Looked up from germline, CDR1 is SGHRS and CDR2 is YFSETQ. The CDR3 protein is CASSLTGTGGLDTQYF. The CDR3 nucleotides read TGCGCCAGCAGCTTAACCGGGACAGGGGGATTGGATACGCAGTATTTT.

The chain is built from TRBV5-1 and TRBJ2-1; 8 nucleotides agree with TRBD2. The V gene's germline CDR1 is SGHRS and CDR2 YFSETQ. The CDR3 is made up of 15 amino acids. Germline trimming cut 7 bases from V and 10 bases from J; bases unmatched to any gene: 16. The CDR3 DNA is TGCGCCAGCCGTACACTAGCGGAGGGGGTTGGAGAGCAGTTCTTC. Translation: CASRTLAEGVGEQFF.

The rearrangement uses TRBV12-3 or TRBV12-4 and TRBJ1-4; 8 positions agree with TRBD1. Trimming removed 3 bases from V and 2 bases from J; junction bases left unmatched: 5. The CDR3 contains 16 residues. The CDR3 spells CASSLQGARTNEKLFF. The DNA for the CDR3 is TGTGCCAGCAGTTTGCAGGGGGCGCGGACTAATGAAAAACTGTTTTTT.

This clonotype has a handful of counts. The CDR3 bases are TGTGCCAGCAGCCTAGATCCGGGACAGGGCTCCACCGGGGAGCTGTTTTTT. Its protein product is CASSLDPGQGSTGELFF. The chain employs TRBV7-9 and TRBJ2-2; 9 bases map to TRBD1. Germline CDR1 reads SEHNR; CDR2 reads FQNEAQ (reference sequence). V trimming: 5 bases; J trimming: 4 bases; junction bases outside the gene matches: 11. The CDR3 spans 17 residues.

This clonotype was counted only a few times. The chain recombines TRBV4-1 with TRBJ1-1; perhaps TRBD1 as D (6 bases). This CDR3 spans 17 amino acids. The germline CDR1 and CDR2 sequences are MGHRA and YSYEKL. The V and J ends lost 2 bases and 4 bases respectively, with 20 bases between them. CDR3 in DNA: TGCGCCAGCAGCCAAAGGGTGGTTACAGGGAAGGGCACTGAAGCTTTCTTT. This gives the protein CASSQRVVTGKGTEAFF.

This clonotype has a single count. The CDR3 sequence: CAIRWDRGSTGELFF. CDR3 nucleotides: TGTGCCATCAGGTGGGACAGGGGATCCACCGGGGAGCTGTTTTTT. This chain joins TRBV10-3 and TRBJ2-2; 10 nucleotides agree with TRBD1. V lost 6 bases to trimming and J lost 4 bases; unmatched junction nucleotides: 5. This CDR3 is built from 15 residues. Germline lookup yields CDR1 ENHRY and CDR2 SYGVKD.

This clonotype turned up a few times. For the CDR3, the DNA is TGTGCCAGCAGTTACTTACAAGAGACCCAGTACTTC. The encoded protein is CASSYLQETQYF. The chain links TRBV6-6 to TRBJ2-5; D call uncertain. Germline-derived CDR1 and CDR2 are MNHNY and SVGAGI (reference sequence). The ends were cut back, 1 base at V and 2 bases at J, with 2 bases in the middle. CDR3 size: 12 residues.

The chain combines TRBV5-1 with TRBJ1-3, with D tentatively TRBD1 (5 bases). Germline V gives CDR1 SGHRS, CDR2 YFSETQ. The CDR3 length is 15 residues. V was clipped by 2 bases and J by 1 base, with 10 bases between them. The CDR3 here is CASSFSGTSGNTIYF. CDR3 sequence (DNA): TGCGCCAGCAGCTTCTCAGGGACGTCTGGAAACACCATATATTTT.

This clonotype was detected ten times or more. The CDR3 bases are TGTGCCATCAGTGAGACGACACCAGATACGCAGTATTTT. Translation: CAISETTPDTQYF. The chain employs TRBV10-3 and TRBJ2-3; D is unresolved. From germline, CDR1 is ENHRY and CDR2 SYGVKD. V shed 2 bases and J shed 4 bases, with 7 bases lying between them. The CDR3 length is 13 residues.

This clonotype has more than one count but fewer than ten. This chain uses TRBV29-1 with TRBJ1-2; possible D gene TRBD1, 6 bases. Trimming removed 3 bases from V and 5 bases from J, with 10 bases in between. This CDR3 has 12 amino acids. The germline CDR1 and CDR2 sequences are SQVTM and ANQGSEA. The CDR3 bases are TGCAGCGTTGAGGGGGGCGGGTATGGCTACACCTTC. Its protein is CSVEGGGYGYTF.

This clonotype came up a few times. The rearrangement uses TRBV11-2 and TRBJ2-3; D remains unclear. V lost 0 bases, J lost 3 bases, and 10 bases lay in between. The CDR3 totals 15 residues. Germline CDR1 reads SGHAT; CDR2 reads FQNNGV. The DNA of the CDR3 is TGTGCCAGCAGCTTAGAAGGGATGGGAACAGATACGCAGTATTTT. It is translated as CASSLEGMGTDTQYF.

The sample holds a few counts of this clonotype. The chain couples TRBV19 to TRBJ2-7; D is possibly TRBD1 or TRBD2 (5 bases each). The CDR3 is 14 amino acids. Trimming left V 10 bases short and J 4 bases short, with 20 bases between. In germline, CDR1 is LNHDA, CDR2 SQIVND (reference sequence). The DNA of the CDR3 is TGTGCCACCTCACGGGGTGGGGCGATATACGAGCAGTACTTC. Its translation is CATSRGGAIYEQYF.

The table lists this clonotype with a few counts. The CDR3, as DNA: TGCGCCAGCAGCCCCTCCTCAAAAGGCGATGAGCAGTTCTTC. Its protein is CASSPSSKGDEQFF. V and J are TRBV4-1 and TRBJ2-1; D ambiguous. This CDR3 is built from 14 residues. Germline V gene sequence: CDR1 MGHRA, CDR2 YSYEKL. The V and J ends lost 4 bases and 8 bases respectively, with 15 bases between them.

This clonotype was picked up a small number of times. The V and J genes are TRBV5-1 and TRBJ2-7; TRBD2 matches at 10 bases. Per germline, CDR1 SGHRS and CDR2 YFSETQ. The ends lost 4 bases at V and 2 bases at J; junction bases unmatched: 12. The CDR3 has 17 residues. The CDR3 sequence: CASSPSSSGSVTYEQYF. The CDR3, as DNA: TGCGCCAGCAGCCCGTCCTCTAGCGGGAGTGTAACCTACGAGCAGTACTTC.

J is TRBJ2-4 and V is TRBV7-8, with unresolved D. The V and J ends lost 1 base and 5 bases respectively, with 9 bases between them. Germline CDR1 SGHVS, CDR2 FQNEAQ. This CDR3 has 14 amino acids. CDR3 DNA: TGTGCCAGCAGCTTAGAGCGTAGGCAAAACATTCAGTACTTC. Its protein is CASSLERRQNIQYF.

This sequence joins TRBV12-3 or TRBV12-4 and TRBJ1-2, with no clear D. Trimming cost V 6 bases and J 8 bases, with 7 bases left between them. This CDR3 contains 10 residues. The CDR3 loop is CASRAVGYTF. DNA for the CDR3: TGTGCCAGCAGGGCGGTGGGCTACACCTTC.

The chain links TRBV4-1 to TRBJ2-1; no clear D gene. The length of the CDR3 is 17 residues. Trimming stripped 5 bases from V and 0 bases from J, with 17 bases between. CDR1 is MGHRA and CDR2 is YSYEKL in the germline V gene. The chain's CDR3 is CASSNLRSRSSYNEQFF. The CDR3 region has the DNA TGCGCCAGCAGCAACCTTCGGAGCCGGAGCTCCTACAATGAGCAGTTCTTC.

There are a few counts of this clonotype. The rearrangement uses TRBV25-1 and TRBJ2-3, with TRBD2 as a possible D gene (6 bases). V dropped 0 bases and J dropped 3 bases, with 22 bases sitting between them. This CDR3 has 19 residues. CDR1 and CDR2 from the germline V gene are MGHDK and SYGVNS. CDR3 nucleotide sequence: TGTGCCAGCAGTGAATACCCCGAGGCGGGAACAGAATATACAGATACGCAGTATTTT. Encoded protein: CASSEYPEAGTEYTDTQYF.

The CDR3 coding sequence is TGTGCCAGCAGTCAGACAGGGCCCCAGCATTTT. Translation gives CASSQTGPQHF. The chain links TRBV12-3 or TRBV12-4 to TRBJ1-5, with D possibly matching TRBD1 (6 bases). Trimming removed 5 bases at V and 9 bases at J, with 8 bases between. The CDR3 runs to 11 residues.

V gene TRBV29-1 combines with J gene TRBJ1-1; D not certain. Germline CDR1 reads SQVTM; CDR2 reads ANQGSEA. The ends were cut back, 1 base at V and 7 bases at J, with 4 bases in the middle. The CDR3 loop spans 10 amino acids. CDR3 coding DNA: TGCAGCGTTGAAGTGGGTGAAGCTTTCTTT. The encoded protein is CSVEVGEAFF.

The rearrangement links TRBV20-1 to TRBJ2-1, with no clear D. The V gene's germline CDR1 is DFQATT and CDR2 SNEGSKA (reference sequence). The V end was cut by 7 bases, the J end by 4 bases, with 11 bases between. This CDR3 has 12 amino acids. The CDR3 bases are TGCAGTGTAGAAAACGCATACAATGAGCAGTTCTTC. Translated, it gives CSVENAYNEQFF.